The subject of this entry is one T cell receptor beta chain. This CDR3 has 15 amino acids. Germline loops: CDR1 LGHDT, CDR2 YNNKEL (reference sequence). The V gene lost 3 bases and the J gene lost 4 bases, with 15 bases spanning the gap. The data were obtained in a study of CD8 T cells in Susac syndrome. Sequencing of TCR beta drew on CD8+ and CD4+ T cells from blood. With random hexamers, reverse transcription was performed on roughly 0.5 to 1 ug of RNA. immunoSEQ multiplex PCR amplified TCR beta CDR3 across 54 Vbeta, 13 Jbeta. TCRdb analysed the immunoSEQ multiplex PCR reads with MiXCR anew, one entry per CDR3 protein. This sample carries 100,000 to 150,000 distinct CDR3 sequences, about 95% of them seen once, and the ten largest clones take more than 0.095%.

The specimen was CD4+ T cells from PBMCs. V and J are TRBV3-1 and TRBJ2-5; D might be TRBD1 or TRBD2, each matching 5 bases. This clonotype was sampled from a human donor in good health. CDR3 residues: CASSHGQGDLETQYF. The CDR3 DNA reads TGTGCCAGCAGCCATGGTCAGGGAGATCTAGAGACCCAGTACTTC.